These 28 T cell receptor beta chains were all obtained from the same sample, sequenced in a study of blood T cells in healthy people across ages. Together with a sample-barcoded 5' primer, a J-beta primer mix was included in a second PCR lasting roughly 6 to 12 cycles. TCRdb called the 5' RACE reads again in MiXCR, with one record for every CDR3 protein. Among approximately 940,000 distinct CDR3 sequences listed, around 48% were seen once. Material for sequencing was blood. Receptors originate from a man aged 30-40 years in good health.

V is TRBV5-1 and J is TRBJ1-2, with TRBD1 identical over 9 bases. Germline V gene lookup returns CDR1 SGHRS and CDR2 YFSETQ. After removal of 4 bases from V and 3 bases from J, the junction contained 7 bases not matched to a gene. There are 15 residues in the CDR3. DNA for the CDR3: TGCGCCAGCAGCATGGAGGGACAGGGCGACTATGGCTACACCTTC. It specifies CASSMEGQGDYGYTF. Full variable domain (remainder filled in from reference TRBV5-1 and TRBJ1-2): KAGVTQTPRYLIKTRGQQVTLSCSPISGHRSVSWYQQTPGQGLQFLFEYFSETQRNKGNFPGRFSGRQFSNSRSEMNVSTLELGDSALYLCASSMEGQGDYGYTFGSGTRLTVV.

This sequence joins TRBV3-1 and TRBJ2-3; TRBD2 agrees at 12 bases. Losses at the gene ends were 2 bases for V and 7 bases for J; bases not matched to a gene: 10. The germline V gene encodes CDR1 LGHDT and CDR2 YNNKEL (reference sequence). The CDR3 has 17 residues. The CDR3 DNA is TGTGCCAGCAGCCAAAGGGGGCTAGCGGGGGGGCTAAATACGCAGTATTTT. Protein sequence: CASSQRGLAGGLNTQYF.

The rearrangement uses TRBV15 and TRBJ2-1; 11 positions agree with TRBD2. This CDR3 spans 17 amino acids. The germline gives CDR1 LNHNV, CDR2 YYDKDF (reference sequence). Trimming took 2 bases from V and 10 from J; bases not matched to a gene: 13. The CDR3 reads CATSRTVTSGATGEQFF. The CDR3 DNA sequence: TGTGCCACCAGCAGAACCGTGACTAGCGGGGCAACCGGGGAGCAGTTCTTC.

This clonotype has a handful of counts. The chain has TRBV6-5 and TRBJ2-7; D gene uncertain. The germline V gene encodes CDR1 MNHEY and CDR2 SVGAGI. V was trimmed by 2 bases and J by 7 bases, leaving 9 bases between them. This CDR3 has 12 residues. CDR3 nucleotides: TGTGCCAGCAGTTACGGCGAAGCTGAGCAGTACTTC. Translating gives CASSYGEAEQYF.

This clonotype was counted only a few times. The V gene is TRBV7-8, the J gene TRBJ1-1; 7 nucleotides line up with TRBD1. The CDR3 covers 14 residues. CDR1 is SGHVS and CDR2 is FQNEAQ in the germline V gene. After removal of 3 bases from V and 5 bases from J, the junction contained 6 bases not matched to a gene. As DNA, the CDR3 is TGTGCCAGCAGCTTTTACAGGGGCCGAACTGAAGCTTTCTTT. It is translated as CASSFYRGRTEAFF.

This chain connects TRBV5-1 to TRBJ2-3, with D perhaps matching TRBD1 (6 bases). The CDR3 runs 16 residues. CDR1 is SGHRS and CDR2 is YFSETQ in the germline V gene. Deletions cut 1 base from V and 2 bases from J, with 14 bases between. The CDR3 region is CASSLRATGYTDTQYF. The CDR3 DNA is TGCGCCAGCAGCTTGCGAGCGACAGGTTACACAGATACGCAGTATTTT.

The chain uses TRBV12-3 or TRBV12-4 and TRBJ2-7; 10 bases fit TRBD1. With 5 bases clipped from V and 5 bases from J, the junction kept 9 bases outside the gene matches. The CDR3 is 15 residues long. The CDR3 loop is CASSQYGQGVDEQYF. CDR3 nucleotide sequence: TGTGCCAGCAGTCAATACGGACAGGGGGTTGACGAGCAGTACTTC.

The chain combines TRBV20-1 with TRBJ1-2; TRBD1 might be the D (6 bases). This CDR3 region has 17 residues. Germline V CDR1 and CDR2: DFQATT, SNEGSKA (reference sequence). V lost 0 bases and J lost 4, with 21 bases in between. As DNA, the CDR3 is TGCAGTGCTAGAGATCATCTCCCACAGGGCATCGGCTATGGCTACACCTTC. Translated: CSARDHLPQGIGYGYTF.

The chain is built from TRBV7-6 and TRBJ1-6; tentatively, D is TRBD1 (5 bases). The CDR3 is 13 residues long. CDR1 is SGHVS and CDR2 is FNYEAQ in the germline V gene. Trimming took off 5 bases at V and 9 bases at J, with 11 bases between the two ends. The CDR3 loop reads CASSPSDSSPLHF. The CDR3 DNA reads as TGTGCCAGCAGCCCATCAGACAGTTCACCCCTCCACTTT.

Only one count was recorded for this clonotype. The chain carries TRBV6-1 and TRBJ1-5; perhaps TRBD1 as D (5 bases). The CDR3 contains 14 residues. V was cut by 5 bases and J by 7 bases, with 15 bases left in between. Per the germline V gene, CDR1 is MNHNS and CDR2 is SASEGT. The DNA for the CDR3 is TGTGCCAGCAGTCGGGCCGGCGGGGACCAGCCCCAGCATTTT. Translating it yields CASSRAGGDQPQHF.

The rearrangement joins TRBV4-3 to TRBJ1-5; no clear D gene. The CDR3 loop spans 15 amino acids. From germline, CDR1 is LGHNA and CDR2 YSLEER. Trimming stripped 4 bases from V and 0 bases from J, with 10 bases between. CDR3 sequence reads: CASSPYVYSNQPQHF. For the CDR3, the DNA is TGCGCCAGCAGCCCATACGTTTATAGCAATCAGCCCCAGCATTTT.

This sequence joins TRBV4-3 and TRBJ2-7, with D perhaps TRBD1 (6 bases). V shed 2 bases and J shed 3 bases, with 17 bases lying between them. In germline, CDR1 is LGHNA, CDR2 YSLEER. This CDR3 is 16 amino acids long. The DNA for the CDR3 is TGCGCCAGCAGCCAATACGGAGGACAGACCGGCTACGAGCAGTACTTC. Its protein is CASSQYGGQTGYEQYF.

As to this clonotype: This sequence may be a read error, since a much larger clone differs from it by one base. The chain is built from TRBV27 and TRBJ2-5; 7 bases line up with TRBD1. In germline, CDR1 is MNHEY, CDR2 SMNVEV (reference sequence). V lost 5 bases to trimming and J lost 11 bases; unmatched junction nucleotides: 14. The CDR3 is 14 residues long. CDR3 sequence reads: CASSPPGTDRKQYF. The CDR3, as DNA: TGTGCCAGCAGTCCCCCCGGGACAGACCGGAAGCAGTACTTC.

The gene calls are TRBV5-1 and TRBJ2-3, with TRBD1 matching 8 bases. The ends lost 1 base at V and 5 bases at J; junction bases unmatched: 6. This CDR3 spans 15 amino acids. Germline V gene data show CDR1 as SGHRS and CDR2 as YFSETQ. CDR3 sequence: CASSLQGAQVDTQYF. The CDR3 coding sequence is TGCGCCAGCAGCTTGCAGGGGGCGCAGGTAGATACGCAGTATTTT. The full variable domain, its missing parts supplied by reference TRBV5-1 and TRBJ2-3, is KAGVTQTPRYLIKTRGQQVTLSCSPISGHRSVSWYQQTPGQGLQFLFEYFSETQRNKGNFPGRFSGRQFSNSRSEMNVSTLELGDSALYLCASSLQGAQVDTQYFGPGTRLTVL.

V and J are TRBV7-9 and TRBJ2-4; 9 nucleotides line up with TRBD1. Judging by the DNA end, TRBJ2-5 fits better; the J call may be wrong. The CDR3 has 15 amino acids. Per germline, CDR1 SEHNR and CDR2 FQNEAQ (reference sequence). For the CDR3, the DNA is TGTGCCAGCAGCCCAGGGACAGGGTATCCCGAGACCCAGTACTTC. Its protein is CASSPGTGYPETQYF.

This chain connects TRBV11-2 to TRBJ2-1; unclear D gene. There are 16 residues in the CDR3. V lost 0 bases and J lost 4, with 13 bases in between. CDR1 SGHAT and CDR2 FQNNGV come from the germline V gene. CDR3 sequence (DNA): TGTGCCAGCAGCTTAGATGATCGGACGGAATACAATGAGCAGTTCTTC. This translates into CASSLDDRTEYNEQFF.

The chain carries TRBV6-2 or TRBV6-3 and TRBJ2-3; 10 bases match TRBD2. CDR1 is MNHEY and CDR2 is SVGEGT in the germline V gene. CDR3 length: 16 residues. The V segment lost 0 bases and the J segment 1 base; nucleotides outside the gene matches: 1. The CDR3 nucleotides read TGTGCCAGCAGTTACTCGACTAGCGGGCGCACAGATACGCAGTATTTT. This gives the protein CASSYSTSGRTDTQYF.

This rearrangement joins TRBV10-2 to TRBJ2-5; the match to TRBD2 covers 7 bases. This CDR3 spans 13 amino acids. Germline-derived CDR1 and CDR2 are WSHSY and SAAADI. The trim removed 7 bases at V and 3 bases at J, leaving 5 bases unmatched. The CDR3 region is CASNLAEEETQYF. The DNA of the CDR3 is TGCGCCAGCAATCTAGCGGAAGAAGAGACCCAGTACTTC.

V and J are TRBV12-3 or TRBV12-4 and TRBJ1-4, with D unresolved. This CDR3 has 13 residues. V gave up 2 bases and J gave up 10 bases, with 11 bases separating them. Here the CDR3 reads CASSLRQPGKLFF. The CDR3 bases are TGTGCCAGCAGTTTAAGGCAGCCGGGAAAACTGTTTTTT.

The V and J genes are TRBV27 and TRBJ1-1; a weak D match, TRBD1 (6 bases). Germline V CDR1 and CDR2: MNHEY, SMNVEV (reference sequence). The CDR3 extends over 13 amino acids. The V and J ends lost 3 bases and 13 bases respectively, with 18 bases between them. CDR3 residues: CASSFLSSQGFFF. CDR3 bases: TGTGCCAGCAGTTTCTTGTCCTCACAGGGATTTTTCTTT.

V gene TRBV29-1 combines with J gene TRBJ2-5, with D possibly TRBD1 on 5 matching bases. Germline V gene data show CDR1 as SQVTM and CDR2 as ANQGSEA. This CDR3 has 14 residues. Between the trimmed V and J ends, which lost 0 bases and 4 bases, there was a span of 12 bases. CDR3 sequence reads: CSVEEDRLLETQYF. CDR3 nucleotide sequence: TGCAGCGTTGAAGAAGACAGACTTCTAGAGACCCAGTACTTC.

CDR3 region: CASAGTSGGVPNEQFF. In nucleotides, the CDR3 is TGTGCCAGCGCCGGGACTAGCGGTGGAGTCCCCAATGAGCAGTTCTTC. The J gene is TRBJ2-1, the V gene TRBV7-9; 11 nucleotides agree with TRBD2. Unmatched junction bases numbered 12, after V lost 8 bases and J lost 6 bases. The CDR3 is 16 amino acids. Germline-derived CDR1 and CDR2 are SEHNR and FQNEAQ (reference sequence).

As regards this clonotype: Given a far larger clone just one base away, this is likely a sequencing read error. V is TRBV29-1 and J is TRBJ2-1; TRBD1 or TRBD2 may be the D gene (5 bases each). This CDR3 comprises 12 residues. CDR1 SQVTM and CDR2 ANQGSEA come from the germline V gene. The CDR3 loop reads CSARRGYNGQFF. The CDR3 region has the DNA TGCAGCGCTCGACGGGGCTACAATGGGCAGTTCTTC.

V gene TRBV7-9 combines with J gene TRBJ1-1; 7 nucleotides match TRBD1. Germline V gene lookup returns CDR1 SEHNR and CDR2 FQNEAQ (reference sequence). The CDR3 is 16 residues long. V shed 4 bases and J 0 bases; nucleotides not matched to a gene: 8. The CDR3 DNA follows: TGTGCCAGCAGCTCCGGGGGACAGACCGTGAACACTGAAGCTTTCTTT. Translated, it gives CASSSGGQTVNTEAFF. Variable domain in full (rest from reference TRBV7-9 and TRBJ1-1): DTGVSQNPRHKITKRGQNVTFRCDPISEHNRLYWYRQTLGQGPEFLTYFQNEAQLEKSRLLSDRFSAERPKGSFSTLEIQRTEQGDSAMYLCASSSGGQTVNTEAFFGQGTRLTVV.

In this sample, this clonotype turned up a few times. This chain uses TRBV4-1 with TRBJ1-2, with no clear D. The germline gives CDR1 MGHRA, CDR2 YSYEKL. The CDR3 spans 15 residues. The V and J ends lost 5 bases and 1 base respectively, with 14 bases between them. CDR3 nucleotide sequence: TGCGCCAGCAGCGAAACCATTACGGTTAACTATGGCTACACCTTC. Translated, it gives CASSETITVNYGYTF.

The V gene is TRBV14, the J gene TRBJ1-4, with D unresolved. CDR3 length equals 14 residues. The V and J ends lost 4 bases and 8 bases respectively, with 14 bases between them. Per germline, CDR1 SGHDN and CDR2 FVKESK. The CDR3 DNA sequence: TGTGCCAGCAGCCGAGATCCGGGTTCGGAAAAACTGTTTTTT. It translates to CASSRDPGSEKLFF.

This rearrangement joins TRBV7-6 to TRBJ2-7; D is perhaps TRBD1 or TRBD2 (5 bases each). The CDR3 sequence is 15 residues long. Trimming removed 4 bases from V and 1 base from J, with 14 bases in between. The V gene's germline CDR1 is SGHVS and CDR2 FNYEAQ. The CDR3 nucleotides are TGTGCCAGCAGCTCCCGACGGGGCCAGTCCTACGAGCAGTACTTC. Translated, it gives CASSSRRGQSYEQYF.

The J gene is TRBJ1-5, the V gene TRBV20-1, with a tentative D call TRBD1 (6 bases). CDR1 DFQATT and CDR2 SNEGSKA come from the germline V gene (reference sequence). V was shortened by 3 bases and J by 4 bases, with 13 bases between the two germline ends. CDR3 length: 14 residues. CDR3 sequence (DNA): TGCAGTGCTAGCGCCACAGGGCTGAATCAGCCCCAGCATTTT. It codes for CSASATGLNQPQHF.